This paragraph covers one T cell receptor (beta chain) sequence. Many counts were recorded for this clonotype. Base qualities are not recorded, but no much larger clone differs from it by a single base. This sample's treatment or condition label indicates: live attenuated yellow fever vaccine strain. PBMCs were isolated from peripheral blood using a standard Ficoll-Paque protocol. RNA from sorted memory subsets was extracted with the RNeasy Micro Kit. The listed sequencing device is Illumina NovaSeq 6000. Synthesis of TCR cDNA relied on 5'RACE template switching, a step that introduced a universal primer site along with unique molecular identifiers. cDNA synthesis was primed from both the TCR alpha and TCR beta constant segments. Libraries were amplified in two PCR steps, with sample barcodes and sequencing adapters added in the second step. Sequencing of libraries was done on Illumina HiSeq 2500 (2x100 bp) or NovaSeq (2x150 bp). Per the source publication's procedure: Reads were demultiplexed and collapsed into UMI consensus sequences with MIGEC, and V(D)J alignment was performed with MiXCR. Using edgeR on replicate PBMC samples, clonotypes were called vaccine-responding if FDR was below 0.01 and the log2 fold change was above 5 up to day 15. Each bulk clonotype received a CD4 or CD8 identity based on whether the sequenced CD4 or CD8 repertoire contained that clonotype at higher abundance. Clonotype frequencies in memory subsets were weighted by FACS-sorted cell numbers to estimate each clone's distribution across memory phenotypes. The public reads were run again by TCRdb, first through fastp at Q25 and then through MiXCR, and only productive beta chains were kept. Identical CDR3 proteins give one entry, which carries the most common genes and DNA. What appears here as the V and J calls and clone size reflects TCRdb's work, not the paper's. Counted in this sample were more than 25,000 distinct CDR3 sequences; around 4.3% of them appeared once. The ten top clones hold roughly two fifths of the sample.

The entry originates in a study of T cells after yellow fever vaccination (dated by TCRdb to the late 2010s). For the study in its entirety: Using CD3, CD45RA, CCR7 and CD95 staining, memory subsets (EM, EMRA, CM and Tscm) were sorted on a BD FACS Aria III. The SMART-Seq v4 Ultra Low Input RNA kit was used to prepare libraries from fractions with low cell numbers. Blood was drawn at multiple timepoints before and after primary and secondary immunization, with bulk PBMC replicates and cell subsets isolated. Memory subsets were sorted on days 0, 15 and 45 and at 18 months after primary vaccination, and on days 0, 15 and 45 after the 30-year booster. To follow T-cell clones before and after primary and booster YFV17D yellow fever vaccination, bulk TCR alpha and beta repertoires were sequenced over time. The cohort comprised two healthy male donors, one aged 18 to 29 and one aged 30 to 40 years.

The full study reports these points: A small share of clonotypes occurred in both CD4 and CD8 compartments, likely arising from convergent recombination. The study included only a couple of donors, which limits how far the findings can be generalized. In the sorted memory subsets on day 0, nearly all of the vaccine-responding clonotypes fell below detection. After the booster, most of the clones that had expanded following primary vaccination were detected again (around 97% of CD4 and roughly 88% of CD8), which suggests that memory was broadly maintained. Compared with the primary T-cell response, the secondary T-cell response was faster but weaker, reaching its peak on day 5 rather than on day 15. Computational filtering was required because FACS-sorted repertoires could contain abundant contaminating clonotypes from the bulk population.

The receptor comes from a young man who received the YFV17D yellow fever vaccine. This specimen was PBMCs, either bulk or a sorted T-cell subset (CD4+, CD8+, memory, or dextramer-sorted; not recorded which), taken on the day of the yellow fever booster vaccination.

The CDR3 corresponds to CASETTRNEQFF. The base sequence is TGTGCCAGCGAGACGACCCGCAATGAGCAGTTCTTC. The chain employs TRBV7-2 and TRBJ2-1, with the D gene not clear enough to name. Trimming takes 8 bases from V and 6 bases from J, and the germline ends sit 11 bases apart. Taken from cysteine to phenylalanine, the CDR3 has 12 residues. Just the 36-base CDR3 DNA is kept, in frame starting at base 1. In the germline V gene, CDR1 corresponds to SGHTA and CDR2 to FQGNSA.